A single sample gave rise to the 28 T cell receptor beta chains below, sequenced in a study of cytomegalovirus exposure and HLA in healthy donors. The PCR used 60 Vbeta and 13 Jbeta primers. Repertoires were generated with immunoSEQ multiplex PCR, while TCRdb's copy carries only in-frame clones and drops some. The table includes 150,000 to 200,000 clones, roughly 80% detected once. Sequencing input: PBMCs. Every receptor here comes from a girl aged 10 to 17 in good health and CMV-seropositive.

The DNA of the CDR3 is TGTGCCAGCACCGGGCCAGGGGTAGATCATACGCAGTATTTT. Protein sequence: CASTGPGVDHTQYF. The J gene is TRBJ2-3, the V gene TRBV27, with D perhaps TRBD1 (6 bases). The germline V and J ends were trimmed by 7 bases and 7 bases, with 18 bases remaining between them. Germline lookup yields CDR1 MNHEY and CDR2 SMNVEV (reference sequence). CDR3 length: 14 residues.

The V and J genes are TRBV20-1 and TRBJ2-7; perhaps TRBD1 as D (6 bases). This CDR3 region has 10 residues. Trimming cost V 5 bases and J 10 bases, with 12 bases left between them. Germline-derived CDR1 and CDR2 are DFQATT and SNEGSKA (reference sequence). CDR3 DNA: TGCAGTGCTGGCAAGGGGGTACAGTACTTC. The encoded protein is CSAGKGVQYF.

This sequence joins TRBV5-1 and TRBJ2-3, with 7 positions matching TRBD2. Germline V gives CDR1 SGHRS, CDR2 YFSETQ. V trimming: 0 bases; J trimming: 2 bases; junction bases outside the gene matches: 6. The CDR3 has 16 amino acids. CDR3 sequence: CASSLVPSGYTDTQYF. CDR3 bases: TGCGCCAGCAGCTTGGTTCCTAGCGGATACACAGATACGCAGTATTTT.

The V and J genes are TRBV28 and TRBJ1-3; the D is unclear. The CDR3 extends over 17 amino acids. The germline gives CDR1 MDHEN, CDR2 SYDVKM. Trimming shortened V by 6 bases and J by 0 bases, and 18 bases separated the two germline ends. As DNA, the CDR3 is TGTGCCAGCAGGGCCCTGGTGCAATCCAGCTCTGGAAACACCATATATTTT. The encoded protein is CASRALVQSSSGNTIYF.

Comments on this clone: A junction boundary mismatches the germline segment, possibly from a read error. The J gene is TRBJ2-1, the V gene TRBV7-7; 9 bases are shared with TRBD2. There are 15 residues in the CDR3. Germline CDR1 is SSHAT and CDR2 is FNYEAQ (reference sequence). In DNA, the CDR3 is TGTGCTAGCAGCTTAGGGCGGGGGGGTAACAATGAGCAGTTCTTC. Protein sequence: CASSLGRGGNNEQFF.

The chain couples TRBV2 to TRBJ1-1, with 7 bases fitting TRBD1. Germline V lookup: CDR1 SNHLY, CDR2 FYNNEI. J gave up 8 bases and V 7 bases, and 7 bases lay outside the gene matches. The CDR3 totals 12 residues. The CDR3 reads CASTRSDREAFF. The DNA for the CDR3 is TGTGCCAGCACCCGATCGGACAGGGAAGCTTTCTTT. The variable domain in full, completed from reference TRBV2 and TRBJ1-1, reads EPEVTQTPSHQVTQMGQEVILRCVPISNHLYFYWYRQILGQKVEFLVSFYNNEISEKSEIFDDQFSVERPDGSNFTLKIRSTKLEDSAMYFCASTRSDREAFFGQGTRLTVV.

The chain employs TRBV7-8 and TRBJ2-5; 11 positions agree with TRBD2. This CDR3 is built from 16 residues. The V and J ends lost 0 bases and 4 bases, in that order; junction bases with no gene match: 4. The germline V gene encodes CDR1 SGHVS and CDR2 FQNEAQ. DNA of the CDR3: TGTGCCAGCAGCTTAGCGTTAGCGGGAGGGCGAGAGACCCAGTACTTC. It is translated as CASSLALAGGRETQYF.

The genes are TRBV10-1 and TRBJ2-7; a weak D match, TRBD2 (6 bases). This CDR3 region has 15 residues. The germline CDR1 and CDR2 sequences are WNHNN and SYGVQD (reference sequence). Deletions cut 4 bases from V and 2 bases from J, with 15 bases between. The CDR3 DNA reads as TGCGCCAGCAGTGTTGGGGGGACCCTACCCTACGAGCAGTACTTC. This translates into CASSVGGTLPYEQYF.

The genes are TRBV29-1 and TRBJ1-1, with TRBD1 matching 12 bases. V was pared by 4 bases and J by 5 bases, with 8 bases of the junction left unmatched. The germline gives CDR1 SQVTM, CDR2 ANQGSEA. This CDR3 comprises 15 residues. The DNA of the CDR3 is TGCAGCGTTGCGTCCCGGGACAGGGGGCCGACTGAAGCTTTCTTT. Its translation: CSVASRDRGPTEAFF.

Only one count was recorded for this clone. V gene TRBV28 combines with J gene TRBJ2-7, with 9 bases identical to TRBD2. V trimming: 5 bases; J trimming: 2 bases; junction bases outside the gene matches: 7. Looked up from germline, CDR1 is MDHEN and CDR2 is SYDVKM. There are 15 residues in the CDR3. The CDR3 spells CASSNWGTSTYEQYF. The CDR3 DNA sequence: TGTGCCAGCAGTAACTGGGGGACTAGCACCTACGAGCAGTACTTC.

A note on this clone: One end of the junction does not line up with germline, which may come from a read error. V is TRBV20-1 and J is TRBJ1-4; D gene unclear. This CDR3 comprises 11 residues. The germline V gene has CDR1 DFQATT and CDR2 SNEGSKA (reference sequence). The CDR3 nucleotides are TGCAGTGCCAGAGCCCTCGGAGGTTTGTTTTTT. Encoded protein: CSARALGGLFF.

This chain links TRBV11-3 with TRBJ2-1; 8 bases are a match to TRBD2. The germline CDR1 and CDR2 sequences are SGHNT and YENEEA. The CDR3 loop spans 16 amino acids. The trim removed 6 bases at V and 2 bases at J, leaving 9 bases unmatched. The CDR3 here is CASSSKRGKTYNEQFF. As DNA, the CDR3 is TGTGCCAGCAGTTCCAAGCGGGGGAAGACCTACAATGAGCAGTTCTTC.

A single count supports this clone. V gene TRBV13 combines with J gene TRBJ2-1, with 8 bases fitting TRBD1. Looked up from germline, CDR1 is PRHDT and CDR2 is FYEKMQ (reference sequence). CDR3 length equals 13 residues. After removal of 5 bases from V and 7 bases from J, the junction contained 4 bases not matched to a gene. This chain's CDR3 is CASSRDRFNEQFF. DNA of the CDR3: TGTGCCAGCAGCCGGGACAGGTTTAATGAGCAGTTCTTC.

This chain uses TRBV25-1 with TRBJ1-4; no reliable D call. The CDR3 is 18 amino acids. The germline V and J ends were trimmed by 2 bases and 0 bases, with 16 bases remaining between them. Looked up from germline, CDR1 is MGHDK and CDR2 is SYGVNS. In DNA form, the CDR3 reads TGTGCCAGCAGTGAACTTAAGCGGGCGAGGGCAACTAATGAAAAACTGTTTTTT. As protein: CASSELKRARATNEKLFF. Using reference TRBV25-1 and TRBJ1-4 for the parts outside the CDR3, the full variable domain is EADIYQTPRYLVIGTGKKITLECSQTMGHDKMYWYQQDPGMELHLIHYSYGVNSTEKGDLSSESTVSRIRTEHFPLTLESARPSHTSQYLCASSELKRARATNEKLFFGSGTQLSVL.

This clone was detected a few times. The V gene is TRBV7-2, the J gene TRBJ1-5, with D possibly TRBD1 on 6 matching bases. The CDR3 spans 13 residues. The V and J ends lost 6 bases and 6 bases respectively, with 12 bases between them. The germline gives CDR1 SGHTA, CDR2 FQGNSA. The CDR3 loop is CASSPTGTQPQHF. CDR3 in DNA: TGTGCCAGCAGTCCGACAGGCACTCAGCCCCAGCATTTT. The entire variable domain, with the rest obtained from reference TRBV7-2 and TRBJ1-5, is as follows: GAGVSQSPSNKVTEKGKDVELRCDPISGHTALYWYRQSLGQGLEFLIYFQGNSAPDKSGLPSDRFSAERTGGSVSTLTIQRTQQEDSAVYLCASSPTGTQPQHFGDGTRLSIL.

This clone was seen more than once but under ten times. The chain's CDR3 is CASSPSGGRLNTEAFF. The CDR3 region has the DNA TGTGCCAGCTCACCCTCCGGGGGGCGACTGAACACTGAAGCTTTCTTT. The gene calls are TRBV18 and TRBJ1-1, with D maybe TRBD1 (6 bases). This CDR3 is built from 16 residues. Trimming shortened V by 3 bases and J by 0 bases, and 14 bases separated the two germline ends. Looked up from germline, CDR1 is KGHSH and CDR2 is LQKENI.

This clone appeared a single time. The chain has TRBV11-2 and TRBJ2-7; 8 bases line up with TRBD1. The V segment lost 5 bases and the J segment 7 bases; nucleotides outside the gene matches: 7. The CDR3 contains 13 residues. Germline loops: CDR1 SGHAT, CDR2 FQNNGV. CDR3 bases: TGTGCCAGCAGCCCGGACAGGGTAGGGGAGCAGTACTTC. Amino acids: CASSPDRVGEQYF.

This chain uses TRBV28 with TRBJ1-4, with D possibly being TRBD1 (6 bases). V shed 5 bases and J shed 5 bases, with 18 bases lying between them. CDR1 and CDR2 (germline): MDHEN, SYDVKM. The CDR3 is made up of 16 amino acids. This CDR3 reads CASSPGDWTVNEKLFF. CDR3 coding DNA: TGTGCCAGCAGTCCCGGCGATTGGACAGTGAATGAAAAACTGTTTTTT.

CDR3 bases: TGTGCCAGCAGCTTAGGCCGGTACAGGACGGGGGGCCAGTACTTC. As protein: CASSLGRYRTGGQYF. This chain connects TRBV13 to TRBJ2-5; 7 bases are shared with TRBD2. This CDR3 contains 15 residues. From germline, CDR1 is PRHDT and CDR2 FYEKMQ (reference sequence). The junction had 11 bases not matched to a gene; V was cut back by 0 bases and J by 10 bases.

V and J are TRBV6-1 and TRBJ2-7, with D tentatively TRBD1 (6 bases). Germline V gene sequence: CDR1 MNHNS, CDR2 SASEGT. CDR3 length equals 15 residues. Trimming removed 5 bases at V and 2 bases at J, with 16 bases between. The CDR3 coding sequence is TGTGCCAGCAGTTCGTCACAGGGTTCAGCCTACGAGCAGTACTTC. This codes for CASSSSQGSAYEQYF.

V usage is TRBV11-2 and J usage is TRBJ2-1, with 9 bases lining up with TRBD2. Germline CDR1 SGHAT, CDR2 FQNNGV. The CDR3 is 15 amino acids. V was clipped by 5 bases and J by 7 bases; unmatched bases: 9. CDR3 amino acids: CASSLGLATGNEQFF. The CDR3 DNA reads TGTGCCAGCAGCCTCGGACTAGCGACAGGGAATGAGCAGTTCTTC.

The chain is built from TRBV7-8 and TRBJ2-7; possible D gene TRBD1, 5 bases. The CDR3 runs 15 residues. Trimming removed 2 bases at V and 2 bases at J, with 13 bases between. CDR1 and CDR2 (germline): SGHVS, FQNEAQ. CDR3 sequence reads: CASSLTRAGPYEQYF. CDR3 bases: TGTGCCAGCAGCTTAACCAGGGCCGGACCCTACGAGCAGTACTTC.

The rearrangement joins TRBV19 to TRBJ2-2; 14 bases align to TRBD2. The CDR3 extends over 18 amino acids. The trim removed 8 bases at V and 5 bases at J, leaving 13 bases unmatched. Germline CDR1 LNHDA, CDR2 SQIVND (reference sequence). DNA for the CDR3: TGTGCCAGTGCAAAGACTAGCGGGGGGGCCCGTTCGACCGGGGAGCTGTTTTTT. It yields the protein CASAKTSGGARSTGELFF. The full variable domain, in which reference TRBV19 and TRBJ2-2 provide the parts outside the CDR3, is DGGITQSPKYLFRKEGQNVTLSCEQNLNHDAMYWYRQDPGQGLRLIYYSQIVNDFQKGDIAEGYSVSREKKESFPLTVTSAQKNPTAFYLCASAKTSGGARSTGELFFGEGSRLTVL.

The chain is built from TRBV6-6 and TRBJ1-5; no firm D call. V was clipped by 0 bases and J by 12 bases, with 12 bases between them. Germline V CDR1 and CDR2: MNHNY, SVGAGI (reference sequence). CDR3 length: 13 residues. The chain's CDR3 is CASSYSSHIDQHF. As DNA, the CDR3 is TGTGCCAGCAGTTACTCGAGCCATATAGACCAGCATTTT.

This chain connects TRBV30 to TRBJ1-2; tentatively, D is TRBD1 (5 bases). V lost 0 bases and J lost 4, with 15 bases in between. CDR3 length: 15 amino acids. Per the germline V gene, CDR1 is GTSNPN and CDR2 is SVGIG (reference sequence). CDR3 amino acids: CAWSVSGREGYGYTF. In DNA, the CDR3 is TGTGCCTGGAGTGTATCAGGGCGGGAAGGCTATGGCTACACCTTC.

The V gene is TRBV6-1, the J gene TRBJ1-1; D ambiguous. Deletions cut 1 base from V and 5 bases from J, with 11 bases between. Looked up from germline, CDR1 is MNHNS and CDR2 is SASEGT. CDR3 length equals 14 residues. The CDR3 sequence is CASSEVSGGTEAFF. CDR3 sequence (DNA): TGTGCCAGCAGTGAAGTTTCAGGAGGGACTGAAGCTTTCTTT.

The CDR3 is CASSSRGGGITDTQYF. Written as DNA, the CDR3 is TGTGCCAGCAGTTCGCGGGGCGGGGGTATAACAGATACGCAGTATTTT. This chain uses TRBV28 with TRBJ2-3; 7 positions match TRBD2. Germline CDR1 and CDR2: MDHEN and SYDVKM. The V segment lost 4 bases and the J segment 3 bases; nucleotides outside the gene matches: 10. CDR3 length: 16 amino acids.

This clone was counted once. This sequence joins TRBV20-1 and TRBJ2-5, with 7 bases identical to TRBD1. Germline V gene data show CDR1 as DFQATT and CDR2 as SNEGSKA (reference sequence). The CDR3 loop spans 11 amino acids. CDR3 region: CSGQARETQYF. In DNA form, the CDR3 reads TGCAGCGGACAGGCAAGAGAGACCCAGTACTTC.